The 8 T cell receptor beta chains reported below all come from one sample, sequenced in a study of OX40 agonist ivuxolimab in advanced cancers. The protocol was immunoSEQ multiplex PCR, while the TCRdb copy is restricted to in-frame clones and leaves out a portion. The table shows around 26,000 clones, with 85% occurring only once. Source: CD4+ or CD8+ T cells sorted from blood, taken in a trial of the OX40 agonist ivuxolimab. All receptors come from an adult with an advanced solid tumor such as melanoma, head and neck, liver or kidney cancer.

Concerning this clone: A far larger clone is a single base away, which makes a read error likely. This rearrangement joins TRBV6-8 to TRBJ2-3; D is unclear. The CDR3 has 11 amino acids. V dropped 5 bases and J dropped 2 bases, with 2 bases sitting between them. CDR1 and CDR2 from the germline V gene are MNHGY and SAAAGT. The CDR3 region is CASSDTDTQYF. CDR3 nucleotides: TGTGCCAGCAGTGACACAGATACGCAGTATTTT.

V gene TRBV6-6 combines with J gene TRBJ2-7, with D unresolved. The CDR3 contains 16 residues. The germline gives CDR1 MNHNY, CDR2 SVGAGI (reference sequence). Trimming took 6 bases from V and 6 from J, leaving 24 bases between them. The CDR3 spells CASSLNLLGSLSEQYF. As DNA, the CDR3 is TGTGCCAGCAGCTTAAACCTTCTAGGATCTCTCTCCGAGCAGTACTTC.

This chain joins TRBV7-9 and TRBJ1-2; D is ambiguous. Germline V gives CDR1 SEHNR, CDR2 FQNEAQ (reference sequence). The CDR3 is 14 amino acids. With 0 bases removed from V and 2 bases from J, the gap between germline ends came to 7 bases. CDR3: CASSLAQSNYGYTF. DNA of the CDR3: TGTGCCAGCAGCTTAGCGCAATCCAACTATGGCTACACCTTC.

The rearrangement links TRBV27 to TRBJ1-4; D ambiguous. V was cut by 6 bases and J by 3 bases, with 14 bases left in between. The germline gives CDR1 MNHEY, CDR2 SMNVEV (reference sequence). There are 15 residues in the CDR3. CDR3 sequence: CASRTIQTPNEKLFF. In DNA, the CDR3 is TGTGCCAGCAGGACGATTCAGACGCCTAATGAAAAACTGTTTTTT.

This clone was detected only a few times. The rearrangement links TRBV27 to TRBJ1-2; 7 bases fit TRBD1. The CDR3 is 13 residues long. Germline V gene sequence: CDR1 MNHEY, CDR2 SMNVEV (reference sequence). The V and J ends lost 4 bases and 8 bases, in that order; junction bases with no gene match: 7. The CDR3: CASSYGTAGGYTF. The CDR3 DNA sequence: TGTGCCAGCAGTTACGGGACAGCTGGCGGCTACACCTTC.

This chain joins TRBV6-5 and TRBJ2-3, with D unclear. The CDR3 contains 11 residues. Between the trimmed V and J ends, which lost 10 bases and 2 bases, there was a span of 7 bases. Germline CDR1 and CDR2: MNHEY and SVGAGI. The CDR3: CATKTTDTQYF. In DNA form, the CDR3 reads TGTGCCACTAAGACCACAGATACGCAGTATTTT.

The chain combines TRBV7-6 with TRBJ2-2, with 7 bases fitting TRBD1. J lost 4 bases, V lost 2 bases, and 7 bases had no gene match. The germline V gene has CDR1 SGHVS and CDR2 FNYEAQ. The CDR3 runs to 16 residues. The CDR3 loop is CASSLQDRLGTGELFF. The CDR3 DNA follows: TGTGCCAGCAGCTTACAGGACAGGTTAGGCACCGGGGAGCTGTTTTTT.

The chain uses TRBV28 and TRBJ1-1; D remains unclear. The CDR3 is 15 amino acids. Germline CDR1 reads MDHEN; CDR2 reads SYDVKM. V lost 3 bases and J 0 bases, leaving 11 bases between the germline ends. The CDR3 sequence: CASSFSVGVNTEAFF. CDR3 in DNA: TGTGCCAGCAGTTTTTCGGTTGGGGTGAACACTGAAGCTTTCTTT. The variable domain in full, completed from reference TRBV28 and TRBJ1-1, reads DVKVTQSSRYLVKRTGEKVFLECVQDMDHENMFWYRQDPGLGLRLIYFSYDVKMKEKGDIPEGYSVSREKKERFSLILESASTNQTSMYLCASSFSVGVNTEAFFGQGTRLTVV.